This is a list of T cell receptor beta chains from one sample in a study of blood T cells in healthy people across ages. TCRdb ran MiXCR on the 5' RACE reads and lists one entry per CDR3 protein. Here the sample spans some 730,000 distinct CDR3 sequences, 20% to 25% being singletons. Source material: blood. Receptors originate from a man between 65 and 85 years old in good health. Both conserved end residues are part of each CDR3. Each record gives: J gene, V gene, clone size, D gene, CDR3 DNA, CDR3 protein. A D gene is named only where the DNA matches it firmly. Size values are once, few and many counts, or a class for expanded clones, and some rows have none.

J: TRBJ1-1
V: TRBV29-1
size: NA
D: NA
DNA: TGTGAAGGGGGGGTGGCTGAAGCTTTCTTT
CDR3: CEGGVAEAFF

J: TRBJ1-1
V: TRBV4-2
size: once
D: NA
DNA: TGTGCCAGCAGCCAAGAATTCGCTGGGGGGAACACTGAAGCTTTCTTT
CDR3: CASSQEFAGGNTEAFF

J: TRBJ1-2
V: TRBV5-1
size: few
D: TRBD1
DNA: TGCGCCAGCAGTTTGGGTGCATTACTAGACAGGGGGTCTGGCTACACCTTC
CDR3: CASSLGALLDRGSGYTF

J: TRBJ2-7
V: TRBV7-9
size: NA
D: NA
DNA: TGTGCCAGCAGCCCTATAAGGGGAGTCTCCTACGAGCAGTACTTC
CDR3: CASSPIRGVSYEQYF

J: TRBJ1-2
V: TRBV29-1
size: NA
D: NA
DNA: TGCAGCGTTCCCCTTCGGGGAAACTATGGCTACACCTTC
CDR3: CSVPLRGNYGYTF

J: TRBJ1-1
V: TRBV5-4
size: once
D: NA
DNA: TGTGCCAGCGGAAGTGGGATATCAATGAACACTGAAGCTTTCTTT
CDR3: CASGSGISMNTEAFF

J: TRBJ2-5
V: TRBV5-1
size: many
D: NA
DNA: TGCGCCAGCAGCTTGCTCAGTCCACAAGAGACCCAGTACTTC
CDR3: CASSLLSPQETQYF

J: TRBJ1-4
V: TRBV27
size: few
D: NA
DNA: TGTGCCAGCAGTCCTGTTCCGAGGGGGGATGAAAAACTGTTTTTT
CDR3: CASSPVPRGDEKLFF

J: TRBJ1-1
V: TRBV28
size: NA
D: NA
DNA: TGTGCCAGCAGTACCCACAGGACGCCCCGAAGTGAAGCTTTCTTT
CDR3: CASSTHRTPRSEAFF

J: TRBJ2-3
V: TRBV7-9
size: NA
D: NA
DNA: TGTGCCAGCAGCCCGACGGAAGGGGAAAGCACAGATACGCAGTATTTT
CDR3: CASSPTEGESTDTQYF

J: TRBJ1-4
V: TRBV15
size: NA
D: NA
DNA: TGTGCCACCAGCAGAGATCCGGGGGGAAATGAAAAACTGTTTTTT
CDR3: CATSRDPGGNEKLFF

J: TRBJ2-7
V: TRBV20-1
size: few
D: NA
DNA: TGCAGTGCTCTCGGGACTGGCACCTACGAGCAGTACTTC
CDR3: CSALGTGTYEQYF

J: TRBJ2-1
V: TRBV5-1
size: NA
D: NA
DNA: TGCGCCAGCAGCTCCGGGACACAAATGGCCTACAATGAGCAGTTCTTC
CDR3: CASSSGTQMAYNEQFF

J: TRBJ2-1
V: TRBV28
size: NA
D: NA
DNA: TGTGCCAGCAGTTTAAATGCGGGGTCCCCTCGTGGAAAGAATGAGCAGTTCTTC
CDR3: CASSLNAGSPRGKNEQFF

J: TRBJ1-1
V: TRBV10-3
size: few
D: NA
DNA: TGTGCCATCACGACCGATATGAACACTGAAGCTTTCTTT
CDR3: CAITTDMNTEAFF

J: TRBJ1-1
V: TRBV20-1
size: few
D: NA
DNA: TGCAGTGCTAGGGGAGGGTTAGGGACTGAAGCTTTCTTT
CDR3: CSARGGLGTEAFF

J: TRBJ2-4
V: TRBV11-2
size: few
D: TRBD2
DNA: TGTGCCAGCAGCTCGGTAGCGGGAGGAAACATTCAGTACTTC
CDR3: CASSSVAGGNIQYF

J: TRBJ1-6
V: TRBV10-3
size: NA
D: NA
DNA: TGTGCCATCAGTGAAGAACAGGGAAATTCACCCCTCCACTTT
CDR3: CAISEEQGNSPLHF

J: TRBJ2-5
V: TRBV5-1
size: NA
D: NA
DNA: TGCGCCAGCAGCTTTACCCCACCCCAAGAGACCCAGTACTTC
CDR3: CASSFTPPQETQYF

J: TRBJ1-5
V: TRBV20-1
size: NA
D: TRBD1
DNA: TGCAGTGCTAGAGCTCAGGGGGTGAAGAGCAATCAGCCCCAGCATTTT
CDR3: CSARAQGVKSNQPQHF

J: TRBJ1-2
V: TRBV29-1
size: few
D: TRBD1
DNA: TGCAGCGTTACGGGGACAGGGGATCGGGGCTACACCTTC
CDR3: CSVTGTGDRGYTF

J: TRBJ2-3
V: TRBV6-2/TRBV6-3
size: many
D: NA
DNA: TGTGCCAGCAGTCCCCTAGTTTTCTCTAGCACAGATACGCAGTATTTT
CDR3: CASSPLVFSSTDTQYF

J: TRBJ2-3
V: TRBV10-3
size: NA
D: NA
DNA: TGTGCCATCAGTGAGGACTTGGGGGGGCGGTTGGATACGCAGTATTTT
CDR3: CAISEDLGGRLDTQYF